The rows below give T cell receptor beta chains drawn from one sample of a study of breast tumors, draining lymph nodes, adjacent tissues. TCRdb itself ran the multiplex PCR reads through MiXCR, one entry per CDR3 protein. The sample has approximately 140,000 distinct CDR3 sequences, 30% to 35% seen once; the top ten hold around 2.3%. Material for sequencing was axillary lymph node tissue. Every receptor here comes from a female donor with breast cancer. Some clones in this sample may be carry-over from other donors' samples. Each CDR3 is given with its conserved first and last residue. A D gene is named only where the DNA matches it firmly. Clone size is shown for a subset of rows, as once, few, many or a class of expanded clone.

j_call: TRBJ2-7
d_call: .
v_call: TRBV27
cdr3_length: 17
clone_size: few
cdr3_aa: CASSQPPPGIKHYEQYF
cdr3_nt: TGTGCCAGCAGTCAGCCCCCCCCAGGAATTAAACATTACGAGCAGTACTTC

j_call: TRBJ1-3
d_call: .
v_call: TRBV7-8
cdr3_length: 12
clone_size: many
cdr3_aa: CASSFHGNTIYF
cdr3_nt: TGTGCCAGCAGCTTTCATGGAAACACCATATATTTT

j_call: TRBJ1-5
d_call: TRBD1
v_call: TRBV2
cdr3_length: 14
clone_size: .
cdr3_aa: CASGTADSNQPQHF
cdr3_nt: TGTGCTAGTGGGACAGCCGATAGCAATCAGCCCCAGCATTTT

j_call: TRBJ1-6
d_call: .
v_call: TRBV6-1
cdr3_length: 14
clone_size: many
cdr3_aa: CASSEIGLNSPLHF
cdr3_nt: TGTGCCAGCAGTGAAATCGGGCTTAATTCACCCCTCCACTTT

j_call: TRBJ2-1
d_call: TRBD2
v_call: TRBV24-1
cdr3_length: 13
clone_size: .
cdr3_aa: CATMVAGYNEQFF
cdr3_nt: TGTGCCACCATGGTAGCGGGATACAATGAGCAGTTCTTC

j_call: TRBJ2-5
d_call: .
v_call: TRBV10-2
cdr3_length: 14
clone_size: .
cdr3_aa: CASSKGPPGETQYF
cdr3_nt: TGCGCCAGCAGTAAGGGCCCGCCTGGGGAGACCCAGTACTTC

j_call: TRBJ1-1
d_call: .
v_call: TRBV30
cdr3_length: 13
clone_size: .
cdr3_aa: CAWSGQVDTEAFF
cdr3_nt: TGTGCCTGGAGTGGTCAGGTGGACACTGAAGCTTTCTTT

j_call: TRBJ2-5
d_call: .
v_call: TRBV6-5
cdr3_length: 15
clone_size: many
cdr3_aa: CASSYRDSYSETQYF
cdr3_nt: TGTGCCAGCAGTTACAGGGACTCCTACTCTGAGACCCAGTACTTC

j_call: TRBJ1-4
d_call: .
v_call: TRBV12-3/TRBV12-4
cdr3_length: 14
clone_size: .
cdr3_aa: CAISGLPTNEKLFF
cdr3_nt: TGTGCCATCAGTGGCCTTCCAACTAATGAAAAACTGTTTTTT

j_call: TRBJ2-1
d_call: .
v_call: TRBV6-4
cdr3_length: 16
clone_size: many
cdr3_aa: CASSDSQGPSYNEQFF
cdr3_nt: TGTGCCAGCAGTGATAGCCAGGGGCCCTCCTACAATGAGCAGTTCTTC

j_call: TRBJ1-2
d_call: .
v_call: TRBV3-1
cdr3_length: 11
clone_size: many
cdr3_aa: CASSQLQGYTF
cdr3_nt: TGTGCCAGCAGCCAATTGCAGGGCTACACCTTC

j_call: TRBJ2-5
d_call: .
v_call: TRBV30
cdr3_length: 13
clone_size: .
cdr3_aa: CAWAKGLGETQYF
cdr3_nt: TGTGCCTGGGCCAAGGGGCTCGGAGAGACCCAGTACTTC

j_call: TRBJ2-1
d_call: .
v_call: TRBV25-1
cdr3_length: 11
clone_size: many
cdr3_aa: CASSPGVEQFF
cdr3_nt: TGTGCCAGCAGCCCCGGGGTTGAGCAGTTCTTC

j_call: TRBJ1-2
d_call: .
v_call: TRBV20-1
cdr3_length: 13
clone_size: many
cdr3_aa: CSAVDVANYGYTF
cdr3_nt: TGCAGTGCTGTCGATGTCGCTAACTATGGCTACACCTTC

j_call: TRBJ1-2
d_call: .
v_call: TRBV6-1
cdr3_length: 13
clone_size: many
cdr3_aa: CASSDPQGGGYTF
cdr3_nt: TGTGCCAGCAGTGACCCCCAGGGTGGTGGCTACACCTTC

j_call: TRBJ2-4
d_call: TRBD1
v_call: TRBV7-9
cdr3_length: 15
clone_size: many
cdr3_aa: CASSLGQGAGNIQYF
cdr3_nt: TGTGCCAGCAGCTTAGGACAGGGGGCAGGAAACATTCAGTACTTC

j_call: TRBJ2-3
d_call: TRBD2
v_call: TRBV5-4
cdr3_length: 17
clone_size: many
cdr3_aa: CASSAGLAGGGTDTQYF
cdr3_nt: TGTGCCAGCAGCGCGGGACTAGCGGGGGGGGGCACAGATACGCAGTATTTT

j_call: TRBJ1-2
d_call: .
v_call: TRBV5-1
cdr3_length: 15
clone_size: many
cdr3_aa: CASSPQTGLNYGYTF
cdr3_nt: TGCGCCAGCAGCCCACAGACAGGACTTAACTATGGCTACACCTTC

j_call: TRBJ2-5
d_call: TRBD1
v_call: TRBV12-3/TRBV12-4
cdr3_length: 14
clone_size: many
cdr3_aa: CASSYRDRGETQYF
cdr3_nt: TGTGCCAGCAGTTACCGGGACAGAGGAGAGACCCAGTACTTC

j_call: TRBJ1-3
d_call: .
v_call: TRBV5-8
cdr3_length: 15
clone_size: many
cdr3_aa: CASSLYSSSGNTIYF
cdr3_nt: TGTGCCAGCAGCTTGTATTCCAGCTCTGGAAACACCATATATTTT

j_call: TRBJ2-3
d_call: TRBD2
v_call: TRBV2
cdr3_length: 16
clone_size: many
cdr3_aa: CASSLIGGGNTDTQYF
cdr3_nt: TGTGCCAGCAGTCTGATAGGCGGGGGAAACACAGATACGCAGTATTTT

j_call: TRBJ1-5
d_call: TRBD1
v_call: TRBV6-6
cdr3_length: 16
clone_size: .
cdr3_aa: CASSHPGQGGNQPQHF
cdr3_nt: TGTGCCAGCAGTCACCCGGGACAGGGTGGCAATCAGCCCCAGCATTTT

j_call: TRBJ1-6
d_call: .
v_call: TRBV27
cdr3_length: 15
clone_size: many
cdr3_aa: CASRDPWSFGAPLHF
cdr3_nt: TGTGCCAGCAGAGACCCTTGGAGCTTTGGTGCACCCCTCCACTTT

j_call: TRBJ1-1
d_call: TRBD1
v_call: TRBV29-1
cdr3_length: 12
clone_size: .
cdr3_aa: CSVGTGATEAFF
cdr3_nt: TGCAGCGTTGGGACAGGGGCTACTGAAGCTTTCTTT

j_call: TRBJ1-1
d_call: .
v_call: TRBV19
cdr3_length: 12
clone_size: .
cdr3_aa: CASRSGYTEAFF
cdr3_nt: TGTGCCAGTAGGAGCGGTTACACTGAAGCTTTCTTT

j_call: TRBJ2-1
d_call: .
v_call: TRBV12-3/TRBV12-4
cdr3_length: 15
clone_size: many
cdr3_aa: CASSSWGGATGEQFF
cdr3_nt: TGTGCCAGCAGTTCGTGGGGGGGGGCAACCGGTGAGCAGTTCTTC

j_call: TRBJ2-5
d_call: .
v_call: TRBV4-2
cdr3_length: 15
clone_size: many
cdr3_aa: CASSQKQGYQETQYF
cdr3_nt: TGTGCCAGCAGCCAAAAACAGGGCTACCAAGAGACCCAGTACTTC

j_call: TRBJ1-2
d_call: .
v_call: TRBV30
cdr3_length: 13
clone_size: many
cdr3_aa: CAWSRDGTNGYTF
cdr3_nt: TGTGCCTGGAGTCGCGACGGAACTAATGGCTACACCTTC

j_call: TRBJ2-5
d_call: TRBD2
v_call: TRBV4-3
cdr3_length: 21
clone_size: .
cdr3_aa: CASSQESLGLAGGLSGETQYF
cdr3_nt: TGCGCCAGCAGCCAAGAGTCATTGGGACTAGCGGGGGGGCTGAGCGGTGAGACCCAGTACTTC

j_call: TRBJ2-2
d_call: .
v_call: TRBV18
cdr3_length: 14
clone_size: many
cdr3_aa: CASSHRDNTGELFF
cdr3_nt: TGTGCCAGCTCACACAGGGACAACACCGGGGAGCTGTTTTTT

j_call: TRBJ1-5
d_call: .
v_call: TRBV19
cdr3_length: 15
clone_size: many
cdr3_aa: CASAGRARSNQPQHF
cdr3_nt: TGTGCCAGTGCTGGTAGGGCTAGAAGCAATCAGCCCCAGCATTTT

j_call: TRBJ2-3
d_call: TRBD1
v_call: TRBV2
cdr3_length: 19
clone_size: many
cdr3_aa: CASSGLSTQGDRGPYTQYF
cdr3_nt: TGTGCCAGCAGCGGCCTTTCCACTCAAGGGGACAGGGGGCCATATACGCAGTATTTT

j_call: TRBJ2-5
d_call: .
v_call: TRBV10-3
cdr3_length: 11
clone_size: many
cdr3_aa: CAISGGETQYF
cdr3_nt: TGTGCCATCAGTGGGGGGGAGACCCAGTACTTC

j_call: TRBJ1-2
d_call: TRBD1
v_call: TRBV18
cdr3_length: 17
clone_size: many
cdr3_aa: CASSPQSTGRAGYGYTF
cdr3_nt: TGTGCCAGCTCACCCCAATCGACAGGGCGGGCGGGATATGGCTACACCTTC

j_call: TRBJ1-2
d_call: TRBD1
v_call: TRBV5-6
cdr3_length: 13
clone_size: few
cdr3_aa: CASSEQGAYGYTF
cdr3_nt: TGTGCCAGCAGCGAGCAGGGGGCCTATGGCTACACCTTC

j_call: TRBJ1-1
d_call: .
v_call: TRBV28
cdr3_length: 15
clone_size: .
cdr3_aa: CASSLRGEMNTEAFF
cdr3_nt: TGTGCCAGCAGCCTCCGGGGGGAGATGAACACTGAAGCTTTCTTT

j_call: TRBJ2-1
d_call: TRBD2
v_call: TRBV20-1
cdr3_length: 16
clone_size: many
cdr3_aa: CSATPLGLAGYNEQFF
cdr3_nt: TGCAGTGCTACCCCCCTAGGACTAGCGGGCTACAATGAGCAGTTCTTC

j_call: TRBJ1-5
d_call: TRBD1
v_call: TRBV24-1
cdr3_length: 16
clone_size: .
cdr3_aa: CATSARGQGGDQPQHF
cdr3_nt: TGTGCCACCAGTGCTAGAGGGCAGGGGGGGGATCAGCCCCAGCATTTT

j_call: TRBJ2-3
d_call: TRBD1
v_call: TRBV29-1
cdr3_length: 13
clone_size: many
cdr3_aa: CSVGQGTGTAQYF
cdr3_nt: TGCAGCGTTGGCCAAGGGACAGGAACAGCGCAGTATTTT

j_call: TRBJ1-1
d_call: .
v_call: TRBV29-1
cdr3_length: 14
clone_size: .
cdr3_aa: CSARPSGLNTEAFF
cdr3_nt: TGCAGCGCCCGACCAAGTGGGTTGAACACTGAAGCTTTCTTT